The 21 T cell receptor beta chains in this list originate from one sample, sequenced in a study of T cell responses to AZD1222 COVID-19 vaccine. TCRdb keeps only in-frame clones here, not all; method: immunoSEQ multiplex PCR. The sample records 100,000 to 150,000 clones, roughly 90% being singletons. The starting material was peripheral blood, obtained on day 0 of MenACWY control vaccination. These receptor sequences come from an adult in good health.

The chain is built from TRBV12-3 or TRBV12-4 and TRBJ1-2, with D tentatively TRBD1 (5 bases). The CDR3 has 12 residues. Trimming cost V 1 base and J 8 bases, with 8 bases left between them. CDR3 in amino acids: CASSLGTSGYTF. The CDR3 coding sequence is TGTGCCAGCAGTTTAGGGACAAGCGGCTACACCTTC.

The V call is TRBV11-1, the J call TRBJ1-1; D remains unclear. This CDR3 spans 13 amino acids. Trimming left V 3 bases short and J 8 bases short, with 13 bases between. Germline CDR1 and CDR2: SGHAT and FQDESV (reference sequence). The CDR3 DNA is TGTGCCAGCAGCTTTTTCAGGAGCTCCGAAGCTTTCTTT. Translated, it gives CASSFFRSSEAFF.

This chain's CDR3 is CASSLGPGMNSPLHF. In DNA form, the CDR3 reads TGTGCCAGCAGTTTAGGCCCGGGGATGAATTCACCCCTCCACTTT. V usage is TRBV27 and J usage is TRBJ1-6; D gene unclear. The V gene lost 2 bases and the J gene lost 7 bases, with 12 bases spanning the gap. This CDR3 is built from 15 residues. CDR1 MNHEY and CDR2 SMNVEV come from the germline V gene (reference sequence).

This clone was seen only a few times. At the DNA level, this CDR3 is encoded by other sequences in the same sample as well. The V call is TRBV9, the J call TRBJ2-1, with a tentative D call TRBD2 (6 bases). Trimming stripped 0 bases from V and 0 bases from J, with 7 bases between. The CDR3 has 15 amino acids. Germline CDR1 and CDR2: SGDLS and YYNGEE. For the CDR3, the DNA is TGTGCCAGCAGCGTAGAGGGAGGCTCCTACAATGAGCAGTTCTTC. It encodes CASSVEGGSYNEQFF.

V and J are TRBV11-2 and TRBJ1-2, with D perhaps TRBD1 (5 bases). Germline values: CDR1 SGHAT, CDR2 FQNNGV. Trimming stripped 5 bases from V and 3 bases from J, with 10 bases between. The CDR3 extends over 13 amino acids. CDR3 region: CASSPGRDYGYTF. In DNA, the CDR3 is TGTGCCAGCAGCCCAGGGCGGGACTATGGCTACACCTTC.

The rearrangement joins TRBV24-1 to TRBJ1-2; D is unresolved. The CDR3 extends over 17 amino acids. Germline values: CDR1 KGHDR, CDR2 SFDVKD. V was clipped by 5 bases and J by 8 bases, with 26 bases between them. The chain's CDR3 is CATSGTVEGPARRGYTF. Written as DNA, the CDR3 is TGTGCCACCAGTGGAACGGTTGAAGGGCCTGCCAGGAGGGGCTACACCTTC.

The CDR3 bases are TGTGCCAGCAGCCTAGCCTATCACTACGAGCAGTACTTC. Amino acid sequence: CASSLAYHYEQYF. V and J are TRBV6-2 or TRBV6-3 and TRBJ2-7; maybe TRBD2 (5 bases). Per germline, CDR1 MNHEY and CDR2 SVGEGT. V lost 6 bases to trimming and J lost 3 bases, with 12 bases between them. This CDR3 is built from 13 residues.

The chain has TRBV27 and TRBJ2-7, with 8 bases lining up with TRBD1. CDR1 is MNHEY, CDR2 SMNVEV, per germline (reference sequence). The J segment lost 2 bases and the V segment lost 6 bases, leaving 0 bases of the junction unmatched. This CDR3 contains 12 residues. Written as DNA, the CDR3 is TGTGCCAGCAGGGGACAGGCCTACGAGCAGTACTTC. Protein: CASRGQAYEQYF.

The CDR3 region is CATSKNTYNEQFF. In nucleotides, the CDR3 is TGTGCCACCAGCAAGAATACCTACAATGAGCAGTTCTTC. J is TRBJ2-1 and V is TRBV15; no reliable D call. In germline, CDR1 is LNHNV, CDR2 YYDKDF (reference sequence). The germline V and J ends were trimmed by 4 bases and 2 bases, with 6 bases remaining between them. The length of the CDR3 is 13 residues.

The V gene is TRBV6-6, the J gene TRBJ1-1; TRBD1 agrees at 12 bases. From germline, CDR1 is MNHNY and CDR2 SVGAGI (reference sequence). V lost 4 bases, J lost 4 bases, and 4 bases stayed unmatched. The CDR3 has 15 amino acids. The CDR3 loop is CASSWGTGGITEAFF. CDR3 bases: TGTGCCAGCAGTTGGGGGACAGGGGGCATCACTGAAGCTTTCTTT.

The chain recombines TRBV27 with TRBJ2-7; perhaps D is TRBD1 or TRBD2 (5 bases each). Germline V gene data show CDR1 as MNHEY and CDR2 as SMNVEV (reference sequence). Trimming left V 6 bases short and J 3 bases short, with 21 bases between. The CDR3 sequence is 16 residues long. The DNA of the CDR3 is TGTGCCAGCAGAAATCCCGGGGCAGGAGAAGGCTACGAGCAGTACTTC. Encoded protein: CASRNPGAGEGYEQYF.

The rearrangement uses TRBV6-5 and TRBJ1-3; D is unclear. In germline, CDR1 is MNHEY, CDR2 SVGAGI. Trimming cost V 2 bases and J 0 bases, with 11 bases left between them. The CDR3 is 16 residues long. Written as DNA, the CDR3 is TGTGCCAGCAGTTACGTGAAGCGCCACTCTGGAAACACCATATATTTT. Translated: CASSYVKRHSGNTIYF.

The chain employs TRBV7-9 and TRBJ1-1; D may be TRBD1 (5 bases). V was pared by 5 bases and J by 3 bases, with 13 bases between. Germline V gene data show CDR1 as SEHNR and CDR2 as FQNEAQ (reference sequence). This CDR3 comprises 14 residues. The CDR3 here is CASSQSQGYTEAFF. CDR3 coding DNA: TGTGCCAGCAGCCAATCCCAGGGTTACACTGAAGCTTTCTTT.

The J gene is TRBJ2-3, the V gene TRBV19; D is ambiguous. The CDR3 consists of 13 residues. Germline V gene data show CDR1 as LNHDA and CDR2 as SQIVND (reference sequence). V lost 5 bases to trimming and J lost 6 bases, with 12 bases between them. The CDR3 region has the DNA TGTGCCAGTAGTTCGCAGTTGGGGGATACGCAGTATTTT. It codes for CASSSQLGDTQYF. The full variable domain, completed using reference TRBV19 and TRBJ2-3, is DGGITQSPKYLFRKEGQNVTLSCEQNLNHDAMYWYRQDPGQGLRLIYYSQIVNDFQKGDIAEGYSVSREKKESFPLTVTSAQKNPTAFYLCASSSQLGDTQYFGPGTRLTVL.

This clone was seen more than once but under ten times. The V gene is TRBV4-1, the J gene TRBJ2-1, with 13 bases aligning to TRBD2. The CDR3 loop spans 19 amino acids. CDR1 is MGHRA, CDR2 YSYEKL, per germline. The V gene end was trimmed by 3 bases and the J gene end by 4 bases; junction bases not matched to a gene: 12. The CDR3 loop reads CASSHPGLAGPGGYNEQFF. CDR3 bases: TGCGCCAGCAGCCATCCGGGACTAGCGGGACCGGGCGGGTACAATGAGCAGTTCTTC.

CDR3 amino acids: CASSLNRDKNQPQHF. The CDR3 DNA reads as TGTGCCAGCAGCCTTAACCGGGACAAAAATCAGCCCCAGCATTTT. J is TRBJ1-5 and V is TRBV4-2; perhaps TRBD1 as D (6 bases). This CDR3 is 15 amino acids long. V shed 4 bases and J shed 4 bases, with 14 bases lying between them. Germline CDR1 LGHNA, CDR2 YNFKEQ.

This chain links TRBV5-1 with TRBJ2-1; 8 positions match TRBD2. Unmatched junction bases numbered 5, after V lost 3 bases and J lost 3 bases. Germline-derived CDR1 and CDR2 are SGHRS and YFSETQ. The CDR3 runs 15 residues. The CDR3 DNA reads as TGCGCCAGCAGCTCGACTAGCGACCGCTACAATGAGCAGTTCTTC. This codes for CASSSTSDRYNEQFF. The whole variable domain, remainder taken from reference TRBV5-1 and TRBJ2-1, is KAGVTQTPRYLIKTRGQQVTLSCSPISGHRSVSWYQQTPGQGLQFLFEYFSETQRNKGNFPGRFSGRQFSNSRSEMNVSTLELGDSALYLCASSSTSDRYNEQFFGPGTRLTVL.

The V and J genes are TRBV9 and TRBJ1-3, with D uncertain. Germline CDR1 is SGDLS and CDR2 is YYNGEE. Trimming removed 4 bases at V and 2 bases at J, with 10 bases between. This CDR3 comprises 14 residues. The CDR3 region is CASSNNSPGNTIYF. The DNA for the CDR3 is TGTGCCAGCAGCAATAACAGTCCTGGAAACACCATATATTTT.

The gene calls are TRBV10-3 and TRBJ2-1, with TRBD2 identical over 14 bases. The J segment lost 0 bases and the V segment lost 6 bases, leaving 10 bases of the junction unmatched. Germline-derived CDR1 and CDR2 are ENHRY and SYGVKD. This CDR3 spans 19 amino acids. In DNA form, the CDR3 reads TGTGCCATCAGCGCGGGACTAGCGGGAGCCAGGAGCTCCTACAATGAGCAGTTCTTC. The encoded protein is CAISAGLAGARSSYNEQFF.

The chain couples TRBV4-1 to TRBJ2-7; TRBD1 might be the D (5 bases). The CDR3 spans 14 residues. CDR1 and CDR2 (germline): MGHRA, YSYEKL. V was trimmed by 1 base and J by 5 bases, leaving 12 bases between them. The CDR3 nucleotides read TGCGCCAGCAGCCAAGTCCAGGGTGCAAACGAGCAGTACTTC. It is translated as CASSQVQGANEQYF.

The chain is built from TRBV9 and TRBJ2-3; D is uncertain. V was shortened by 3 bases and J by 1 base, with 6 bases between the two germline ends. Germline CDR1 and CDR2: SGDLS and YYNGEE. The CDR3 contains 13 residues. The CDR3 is CASSDPRTDTQYF. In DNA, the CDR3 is TGTGCCAGCAGCGACCCCCGCACAGATACGCAGTATTTT.